This T cell receptor (beta chain) was identified in a study of prognosis after radiotherapy for stage I lung cancer. Study as a whole: The study delivered radiotherapy as SBRT in 3 to 5 fractions, with a biologically effective dose of at least 100 Gy.

The authors amplified TCR beta CDR3 from genomic DNA using two-round multiplex PCR. Every TRBV and TRBJ gene had its own specific primer in first-round PCR. TCRdb re-derived calls from the multiplex PCR reads in MiXCR, one entry per CDR3 protein. The table has 15,000 to 20,000 distinct CDR3 sequences, under 50% seen once. General observations from the study: Patients with and without metastases reportedly differed in TRBV and TRBJ gene usage frequencies. Post-therapy Shannon entropy was lower in patients developing distant metastases following stereotactic body radiation therapy.

Concerning this clonotype: What it binds is not known. With only one base between it and a far larger clone, this is likely a read error.

The material was PBMCs, obtained before or after stereotactic body radiation therapy (not recorded which). The receptor was derived from a donor of 50 years or more with non-small cell lung cancer.

CDR3: CASSQDKQASGISYEQYF. The DNA for the CDR3 is TGCGCCAGCAGCCAAGATAAACAGGCGAGCGGAATTTCCTACGAGCAGTACTTC. V usage is TRBV7-3 and J usage is TRBJ2-7; D may be TRBD1 or TRBD2 (5 bases each). CDR1 is SGHTA and CDR2 is FQGTGA in the germline V gene. The CDR3 is 18 residues long.